The rows below give T cell receptor beta chains drawn from one sample of a study of blood T cell repertoires in COVID-19. The table came from immunoSEQ multiplex PCR; TCRdb's copy has only in-frame clones and leaves some out. This sample carries fewer than 350,000 clones, roughly nine tenths of them seen once, and the ten largest clones take 9.5% to 15%. The sample consisted of peripheral blood. These receptors all stem from a woman in her 30s with COVID-19, enrolled during active disease. CDR3s include the opening cysteine and the closing phenylalanine or tryptophan. A D gene is named only where the DNA matches it firmly. The size entry is marked missing in some rows and otherwise reads once, few, many or a size class.

v_call	d_call	cdr3_length	j_call	clone_size	cdr3_nt	cdr3_aa
TRBV7-9	TRBD2	16	TRBJ2-1	.	TGTGCCAGCAGCTTTGGACTAGCGGGGCCCCACAGTTCGCAGTTCTTC	CASSFGLAGPHSSQFF
TRBV5-1	.	15	TRBJ2-5	.	TGCGCCAGCGGCACAGTACTACAGGGCCGAGAGACCCAGTACTTC	CASGTVLQGRETQYF
TRBV19	.	13	TRBJ1-1	.	TGTGCCAGTAGTATGACACGCAACACTGAAGCTTTCTTT	CASSMTRNTEAFF
TRBV5-1	TRBD2	18	TRBJ2-2	.	TGCGCCAGCAGCTTCCACGGGACTAGCGGGGCGAACACCGGGGAGCTGTTTTTT	CASSFHGTSGANTGELFF
TRBV5-1	TRBD2	17	TRBJ2-1	.	TGCGCCAGCAGCTTAGGGCTAGCGGGGGGCCGGTACAATGAGCAGTTCTTC	CASSLGLAGGRYNEQFF
TRBV30	TRBD1	13	TRBJ1-2	.	TGTGCCTGGAAAGGACAGGGGCCCTATGGCTACACCTTC	CAWKGQGPYGYTF
TRBV29-1	.	10	TRBJ1-1	.	TGCAGCGTGTTCGACACTGAAGCTTTCTTT	CSVFDTEAFF
TRBV29-1	.	12	TRBJ2-7	.	TGCAGCGTTGAGGAGGGAACCTACGAGCAGTACTTC	CSVEEGTYEQYF
TRBV9	.	13	TRBJ2-3	.	TGTGCCAGCCGACAGGGACTTACAGATACGCAGTATTTT	CASRQGLTDTQYF
TRBV25-1	TRBD1	17	TRBJ2-1	.	TGTGCCAGCAGTTCACGACAGGGGTGGTTTGGGTACAATGAGCAGTTCTTC	CASSSRQGWFGYNEQFF
TRBV28	.	14	TRBJ2-7	.	TGTGCCAGCAGTTTTGTGGGGGGAATCGGCGAGCAGTACTTC	CASSFVGGIGEQYF
TRBV7-9	TRBD1	14	TRBJ1-1	few	TGTGCCAGCAGCCTCGGACAGGGGGCGACTGAAGCTTTCTTT	CASSLGQGATEAFF
TRBV5-1	TRBD2	17	TRBJ2-3	.	TGCGCCAGCAGCTTAGGACTAGCGGGGAGGGGCGGAGATACGCAGTATTTT	CASSLGLAGRGGDTQYF
TRBV12-5	TRBD1	15	TRBJ2-1	few	TGTGCTAGTGGTTTACGACAGGGCCTATACGGTGAGCAGTTCTTC	CASGLRQGLYGEQFF
TRBV10-3	TRBD1	15	TRBJ1-3	.	TGTGCCATCAGGGGCGACAGGGGTCATGGAAACACCATATATTTT	CAIRGDRGHGNTIYF
TRBV28	TRBD2	15	TRBJ2-1	.	TGTGCCAGCAGTTGGCGGGGGTCCGATTACAATGAGCAGTTCTTC	CASSWRGSDYNEQFF
TRBV5-6	.	15	TRBJ2-7	.	TGTGCCAGCAGCTTGGTTGGCAGGGCGGCCTACGAGCAGTACTTC	CASSLVGRAAYEQYF
TRBV15	TRBD1	16	TRBJ2-1	.	TGTGCCACCAGCAGTGAATCCGGGACAGGGCTAAATGAGCAGTTCTTC	CATSSESGTGLNEQFF
TRBV6-5	.	15	TRBJ1-5	.	TGTGCCAGCAGTACCTTAGAGTCGTCGGGACAGCCCCAGCATTTT	CASSTLESSGQPQHF
TRBV19	TRBD1	12	TRBJ1-1	.	TGTGCCAGTTCGTCAGGGGGGACTGAAGCTTTCTTT	CASSSGGTEAFF
TRBV5-4	.	12	TRBJ2-5	.	TGTGCCAGCAGCGACAACCAAGAGACCCAGTACTTC	CASSDNQETQYF
TRBV19	.	16	TRBJ2-2	.	TGTGCCAGTAGCCCATTAGACGGGGTGGAATCCGGGGAGCTGTTTTTT	CASSPLDGVESGELFF
TRBV5-1	TRBD2	14	TRBJ2-7	.	TGCGCCAGCAGCACGGGAGGGGTCTCCTACGAGCAGTACTTC	CASSTGGVSYEQYF
TRBV2	.	12	TRBJ1-1	.	TGTGCCAGCACCTATTGGGGCTGGGAAGCTTTCTTT	CASTYWGWEAFF
TRBV4-1	TRBD2	18	TRBJ2-7	.	TGCGCCAGCAGCTATATGACTAGCGGGGGGTCTTATATCTACGAGCAGTACTTC	CASSYMTSGGSYIYEQYF
TRBV11-3	.	15	TRBJ2-7	.	TGTGCCAGCAGCCCCCGGGGGGACAAATCCTACGAGCAGTACTTC	CASSPRGDKSYEQYF
TRBV4-1	TRBD2	16	TRBJ2-3	.	TGCGCCAGCAGCCATTCAGCGGGGGGGACCACAGATACGCAGTATTTT	CASSHSAGGTTDTQYF
TRBV6-5	.	13	TRBJ1-3	.	TGTGCCAGCAATTGGGGCGGTGGAAACACCATATATTTT	CASNWGGGNTIYF
TRBV7-8	TRBD2	16	TRBJ2-7	once	TGTGCCAGCAGCCCAGGACTAGCGGGGGGATCGTACGAGCAGTACTTC	CASSPGLAGGSYEQYF
TRBV15	.	12	TRBJ2-3	.	TGTGCCACCAGCAGAGTCGGGGAGACGCAGTATTTT	CATSRVGETQYF
TRBV29-1	.	15	TRBJ2-1	.	TGCAGCGTTGAAAAGGGGGTGGGGACCTCCAATGAGCAGTTCTTC	CSVEKGVGTSNEQFF
TRBV7-2	.	13	TRBJ2-7	.	TGTGCCAGCAGCTTAATGGGGAGCTACGAGCAGTACTTC	CASSLMGSYEQYF
TRBV5-1	TRBD1	17	TRBJ1-1	.	TGCGCCAGCAGCCCGGGGGGGACAGTACTAATGAACACTGAAGCTTTCTTT	CASSPGGTVLMNTEAFF
TRBV6-6	.	13	TRBJ2-7	.	TGTGCCAGCAGTAGGGTACAGGGCCACGAGCAGTACTTC	CASSRVQGHEQYF
TRBV11-2	.	13	TRBJ1-6	.	TGTGCCAGCAGCTCTGGGGCCAATTCACCCCTCCACTTT	CASSSGANSPLHF
TRBV7-2	.	14	TRBJ2-5	.	TGTGCCAGCAGCTTAGTCCAGGGCCAAGAGACCCAGTACTTC	CASSLVQGQETQYF
TRBV6-5	TRBD1	14	TRBJ1-2	.	TGTGCCAGCACCAAAGAGGACAGGCGCTATGGCTACACCTTC	CASTKEDRRYGYTF
TRBV10-3	TRBD2	15	TRBJ2-1	.	TGTGCCATCAGTGAACAAGCGGGGGAGCCCAATGAGCAGTTCTTC	CAISEQAGEPNEQFF
TRBV2	.	12	TRBJ2-1	.	TGTGCCAGGATTACAGTCGACAATGAGCAGTTCTTC	CARITVDNEQFF
TRBV11-2	TRBD1	15	TRBJ1-1	.	TGTGCCAGCAGCCCCAGCAGGGGGCGTTTAGCTGAAGCTTTCTTT	CASSPSRGRLAEAFF
TRBV11-2	.	16	TRBJ1-2	.	TGTGCCAGCAGCCCCGTTGGGGCAACCGTCCGGAAGGGCTACACCTTC	CASSPVGATVRKGYTF
TRBV9	.	14	TRBJ1-1	.	TGTGCCAGCAGCGTAAGACCCGGCAGGGCTGAAGCTTTCTTT	CASSVRPGRAEAFF
TRBV19	.	15	TRBJ1-5	.	TGTGCCAGTAGTATAGGGGGAGGCAGCAATCAGCCCCAGCATTTT	CASSIGGGSNQPQHF